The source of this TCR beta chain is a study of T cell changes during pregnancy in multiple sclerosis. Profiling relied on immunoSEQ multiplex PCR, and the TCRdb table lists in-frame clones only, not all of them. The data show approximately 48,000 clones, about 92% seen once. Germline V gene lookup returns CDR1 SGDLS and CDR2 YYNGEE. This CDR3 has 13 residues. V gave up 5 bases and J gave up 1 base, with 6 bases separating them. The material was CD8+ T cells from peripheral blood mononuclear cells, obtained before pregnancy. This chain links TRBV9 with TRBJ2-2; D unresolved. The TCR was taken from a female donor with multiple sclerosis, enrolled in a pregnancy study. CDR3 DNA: TGTGCCAGCAGTAGCAGGAACACCGGGGAGCTGTTTTTT. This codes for CASSSRNTGELFF.